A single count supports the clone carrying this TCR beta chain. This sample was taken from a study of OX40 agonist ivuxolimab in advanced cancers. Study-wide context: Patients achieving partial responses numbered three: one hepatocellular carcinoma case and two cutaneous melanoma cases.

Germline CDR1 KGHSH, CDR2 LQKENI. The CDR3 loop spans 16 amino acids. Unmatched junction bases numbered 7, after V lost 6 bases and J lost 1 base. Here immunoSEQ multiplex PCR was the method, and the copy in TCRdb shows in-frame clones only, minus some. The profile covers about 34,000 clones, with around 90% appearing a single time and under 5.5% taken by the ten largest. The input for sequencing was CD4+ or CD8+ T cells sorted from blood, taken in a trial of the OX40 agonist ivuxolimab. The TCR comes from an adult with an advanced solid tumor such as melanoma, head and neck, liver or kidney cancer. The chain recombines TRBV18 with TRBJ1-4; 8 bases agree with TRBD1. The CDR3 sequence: CASSGQGIKTNEKLFF. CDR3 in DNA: TGTGCCAGCTCTGGACAGGGTATCAAAACTAATGAAAAACTGTTTTTT.